This TCR beta chain was profiled in a study of a mutant IDH1 vaccine in newly diagnosed glioma. Turning to the study itself: Onset of vaccination occurred 4-6 weeks following radiotherapy alone, or with temozolomide cycles. Of treated patients, around 62% were men and about 40% women, averaging roughly 40 years.

Sequencing was performed with immunoSEQ multiplex PCR; in TCRdb, only in-frame clones are kept and a portion is missing. Here the sample spans around 30,000 clones, 65% to 85% being singletons. Trimming removed 0 bases from V and 5 bases from J, with 5 bases in between. From germline, CDR1 is MGHDK and CDR2 SYGVNS. The CDR3 runs 13 residues. The time point was: week 23, last vaccination. The vaccine gave 300 ug of a 20-mer mutant IDH1 peptide subcutaneously per dose. There were new WHO grade 3 or 4 astrocytomas in the donors, and these were IDH1-mutant and ATRX-lost. Details on this clone: Its cognate antigen is unknown.

The study's findings and limits: Of all patients, 93.3% showed vaccine-induced immune responses.

Sequenced here: PBMCs, sampled from a glioma patient whose treatment included an IDH1 peptide vaccine. The chain has TRBV25-1 and TRBJ1-5; D not resolved. This receptor was taken from a woman aged 18 to 35 with glioma. The CDR3 sequence is CASSEYPDQPQHF. In DNA form, the CDR3 reads TGTGCCAGCAGTGAATACCCGGATCAGCCCCAGCATTTT.